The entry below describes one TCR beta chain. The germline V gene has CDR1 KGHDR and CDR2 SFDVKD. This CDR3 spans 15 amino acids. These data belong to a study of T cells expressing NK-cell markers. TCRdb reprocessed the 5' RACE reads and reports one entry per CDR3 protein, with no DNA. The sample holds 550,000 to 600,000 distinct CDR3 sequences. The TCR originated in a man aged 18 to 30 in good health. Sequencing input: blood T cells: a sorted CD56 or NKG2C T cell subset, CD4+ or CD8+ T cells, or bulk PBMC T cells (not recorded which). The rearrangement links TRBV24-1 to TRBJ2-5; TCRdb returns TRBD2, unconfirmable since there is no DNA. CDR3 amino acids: CATSDSEGRQETQYF.